Listed below are T cell receptor beta chains from one sample, sequenced in a study of blood T cell repertoires in COVID-19. TCRdb's copy holds only in-frame clones and misses some; the assay was immunoSEQ multiplex PCR. Of around 300,000 clones detected, approximately 90% appear once; the ten largest clones hold 5.5% to 8%. The sequencing sample was made of peripheral blood. The receptors derive from a woman aged 45-59 years with COVID-19, enrolled during active disease. Both conserved end residues are part of each CDR3. A D gene is named only where the DNA matches it firmly. Where a row states a size, it is once, few, many or the class of an expanded clone; other rows omit it.

j_call: TRBJ1-2; d_call: -; clone_size: -; v_call: TRBV6-1; cdr3_nt: TGTGCCAGCAGTGAAGCCTATCAATATTCCCTCTATGGCTACACCTTC; cdr3_aa: CASSEAYQYSLYGYTF
j_call: TRBJ2-7; d_call: TRBD2; clone_size: -; v_call: TRBV11-2; cdr3_nt: TGTGCCAGCAGCTCTAGCGGGGGACCCTACGAGCAGTACTTC; cdr3_aa: CASSSSGGPYEQYF
j_call: TRBJ1-2; d_call: TRBD1; clone_size: -; v_call: TRBV28; cdr3_nt: TGTGCCAGCAACCAACAGGGGTCTCTTAACTATGGCTACACCTTC; cdr3_aa: CASNQQGSLNYGYTF
j_call: TRBJ1-4; d_call: TRBD1; clone_size: -; v_call: TRBV19; cdr3_nt: TGTGCCAGTAGTAGACGGGGGCGTTGGGACAGGGCTTCCGTGGATGAAAAACTGTTTTTT; cdr3_aa: CASSRRGRWDRASVDEKLFF
j_call: TRBJ2-1; d_call: TRBD2; clone_size: few; v_call: TRBV4-1; cdr3_nt: TGCGCCAGCAGCCAGTTGGATATGGGACTAGCACACAATGAGCAGTTCTTC; cdr3_aa: CASSQLDMGLAHNEQFF
j_call: TRBJ1-4; d_call: -; clone_size: once; v_call: TRBV2; cdr3_nt: TGTGCCAGCAGTTTGAGCGAAAAACTGTTTTTT; cdr3_aa: CASSLSEKLFF
j_call: TRBJ2-7; d_call: -; clone_size: -; v_call: TRBV10-3; cdr3_nt: TGTGCCATCAGTTCCGAGGGCGGCTTCTCCTACGAGCAGTACTTC; cdr3_aa: CAISSEGGFSYEQYF
j_call: TRBJ2-7; d_call: -; clone_size: -; v_call: TRBV30; cdr3_nt: TGTGCCTGGAGAAGGGACACCTACGAGCAGTACTTC; cdr3_aa: CAWRRDTYEQYF
j_call: TRBJ2-2; d_call: TRBD1; clone_size: -; v_call: TRBV9; cdr3_nt: TGTGCCAGCAGCGGGACAGGGTCCACCGGGGAGCTGTTTTTT; cdr3_aa: CASSGTGSTGELFF
j_call: TRBJ1-3; d_call: -; clone_size: -; v_call: TRBV19; cdr3_nt: TGTGCCAGTAGTATTGTCTGGCAGGGTTCCTCTGGAAACACCATATATTTT; cdr3_aa: CASSIVWQGSSGNTIYF
j_call: TRBJ1-5; d_call: TRBD1; clone_size: -; v_call: TRBV5-1; cdr3_nt: TGCGCCAGCAGATGGACACCATTCCGGGTAGACAGGGTGGATCAGCCCCAGCATTTT; cdr3_aa: CASRWTPFRVDRVDQPQHF
j_call: TRBJ2-3; d_call: TRBD2; clone_size: -; v_call: TRBV24-1; cdr3_nt: TGTGCCACCAGTGGTCAAACTTTCGAGCGGGAGAGTTCAGATACGCAGTATTTT; cdr3_aa: CATSGQTFERESSDTQYF
j_call: TRBJ2-7; d_call: TRBD2; clone_size: -; v_call: TRBV27; cdr3_nt: TGTGCCAGCAGTACCGGGCCTGGGGGGGACTACGAGCAGTACTTC; cdr3_aa: CASSTGPGGDYEQYF
j_call: TRBJ2-5; d_call: TRBD1; clone_size: few; v_call: TRBV5-4; cdr3_nt: TGTGCCAGCAGCGTCGGGACAGCAAAAGAGACCCAGTACTTC; cdr3_aa: CASSVGTAKETQYF
j_call: TRBJ1-2; d_call: -; clone_size: -; v_call: TRBV5-6; cdr3_nt: TGTGCCAGCAGCTCAGACTATGGCTACACCTTC; cdr3_aa: CASSSDYGYTF
j_call: TRBJ1-1; d_call: -; clone_size: -; v_call: TRBV21-1; cdr3_nt: TGTGCCAGCAGCAAAGCGGGCAGGGAGAACACTGAAGCTTTCTTT; cdr3_aa: CASSKAGRENTEAFF
j_call: TRBJ1-4; d_call: -; clone_size: -; v_call: TRBV24-1; cdr3_nt: TGTGCCACCAGTGAGGGACTCAGTGAAAAACTGTTTTTT; cdr3_aa: CATSEGLSEKLFF
j_call: TRBJ2-7; d_call: TRBD1; clone_size: -; v_call: TRBV11-2; cdr3_nt: TGTGCCAGCAGCTTAAGAGCGTCGGGGACAGGACAAACATACGAGCAGTACTTC; cdr3_aa: CASSLRASGTGQTYEQYF
j_call: TRBJ1-1; d_call: -; clone_size: once; v_call: TRBV5-1; cdr3_nt: TGCGCCAGCAACCTAGTAGGGGGTGGGGCGATGAACACTGAAGCTTTCTTT; cdr3_aa: CASNLVGGGAMNTEAFF
j_call: TRBJ1-5; d_call: -; clone_size: -; v_call: TRBV7-9; cdr3_nt: TGTGCCAGCAGCTCGACATGGCGGGGCAATCAGCCCCAGCATTTT; cdr3_aa: CASSSTWRGNQPQHF
j_call: TRBJ2-5; d_call: -; clone_size: few; v_call: TRBV18; cdr3_nt: TGTGCCAGCTCACTCTCTCCGGTGGAGACCCAGTACTTC; cdr3_aa: CASSLSPVETQYF
j_call: TRBJ1-4; d_call: TRBD1; clone_size: -; v_call: TRBV15; cdr3_nt: TGTGCCACCAGCAAGGACAGGGGACATGGAAAACTGTTTTTT; cdr3_aa: CATSKDRGHGKLFF
j_call: TRBJ2-7; d_call: TRBD2; clone_size: -; v_call: TRBV7-9; cdr3_nt: TGTGCCAGCAGCTTATCTATAGCGGGAGGGAGGGAGCAGTACTTC; cdr3_aa: CASSLSIAGGREQYF
j_call: TRBJ1-4; d_call: TRBD1; clone_size: few; v_call: TRBV9; cdr3_nt: TGTGCCAGCAGCGCCCGCCCCGACAGGGGTAATGAAAAACTGTTTTTT; cdr3_aa: CASSARPDRGNEKLFF
j_call: TRBJ2-7; d_call: -; clone_size: few; v_call: TRBV7-9; cdr3_nt: TGTGCCAGCAGCTTCGGACAGCCCTCCTACGAGCAGTACTTC; cdr3_aa: CASSFGQPSYEQYF
j_call: TRBJ2-4; d_call: -; clone_size: -; v_call: TRBV5-5; cdr3_nt: TGTGCCAGCAGCTTTTCTGGGCAAGCCAAAAACATTCAGTACTTC; cdr3_aa: CASSFSGQAKNIQYF
j_call: TRBJ1-4; d_call: -; clone_size: -; v_call: TRBV4-2; cdr3_nt: TGTGCCAGCAGCCTCCAGCGGGGGGGTCCCTCTGGGGAAAAACTGTTTTTT; cdr3_aa: CASSLQRGGPSGEKLFF
j_call: TRBJ2-7; d_call: TRBD2; clone_size: -; v_call: TRBV6-1; cdr3_nt: TGTGCCAGCAGTGAAGCAGAGGTCTGGGGGGGAATCTACGAGCAGTACTTC; cdr3_aa: CASSEAEVWGGIYEQYF
j_call: TRBJ1-1; d_call: TRBD1; clone_size: -; v_call: TRBV14; cdr3_nt: TGTGCCAGCAGCCGTTTAGGACAGGGAAGAACTGAAGCTTTCTTT; cdr3_aa: CASSRLGQGRTEAFF
j_call: TRBJ2-2; d_call: -; clone_size: -; v_call: TRBV3-1/TRBV3-2; cdr3_nt: TGTGCCAGCAGCCAAGCGGTCACCGGGGAGCTGTTTTTT; cdr3_aa: CASSQAVTGELFF
j_call: TRBJ2-3; d_call: TRBD1; clone_size: -; v_call: TRBV5-1; cdr3_nt: TGCGCCAGCAGCTTCCGGGACAGGGTTACTAGCACAGATACGCAGTATTTT; cdr3_aa: CASSFRDRVTSTDTQYF
j_call: TRBJ1-1; d_call: -; clone_size: once; v_call: TRBV6-5; cdr3_nt: TGTGCCAGCAGTTACGCGGGGAACACTGAAGCTTTCTTT; cdr3_aa: CASSYAGNTEAFF
j_call: TRBJ1-1; d_call: -; clone_size: -; v_call: TRBV19; cdr3_nt: TGTGCCAGTAGTATAGGACCAGGGGTGAACACTGAAGCTTTCTTT; cdr3_aa: CASSIGPGVNTEAFF
j_call: TRBJ1-2; d_call: -; clone_size: -; v_call: TRBV9; cdr3_nt: TGTGCCAGCAGCGTAGATTACAGCTCGATCACTAACTATGGCTACACCTTC; cdr3_aa: CASSVDYSSITNYGYTF
j_call: TRBJ1-2; d_call: -; clone_size: -; v_call: TRBV6-6; cdr3_nt: TGTGCCAGCAGTTACTCCCAGACAAACTATGGCTACACCTTC; cdr3_aa: CASSYSQTNYGYTF
j_call: TRBJ1-6; d_call: TRBD1; clone_size: -; v_call: TRBV18; cdr3_nt: TGTGCCAGCTCACCCGCCGGGACAGGGAATTCACCCCTCCACTTT; cdr3_aa: CASSPAGTGNSPLHF
j_call: TRBJ2-7; d_call: TRBD2; clone_size: -; v_call: TRBV29-1; cdr3_nt: TGCAGCGTCCTTCCTAGCGGGAGGGTCTACGAGCAGTACTTC; cdr3_aa: CSVLPSGRVYEQYF
j_call: TRBJ1-2; d_call: -; clone_size: -; v_call: TRBV5-6; cdr3_nt: TGTGCCAGCAGCCCGACACCGACGGATAACTATGGCTACACCTTC; cdr3_aa: CASSPTPTDNYGYTF
j_call: TRBJ1-2; d_call: -; clone_size: -; v_call: TRBV3-1/TRBV3-2; cdr3_nt: TGTGCCAGCAGCCAAGATTCTATCTTTCTAGGAGGCTACACCTTC; cdr3_aa: CASSQDSIFLGGYTF
j_call: TRBJ2-7; d_call: -; clone_size: -; v_call: TRBV19; cdr3_nt: TGTGCCAGTAGTTTCGGACAGTCCTACGAGCAGTACTTC; cdr3_aa: CASSFGQSYEQYF
j_call: TRBJ2-1; d_call: TRBD2; clone_size: few; v_call: TRBV4-1; cdr3_nt: TGCGCCAGCAGGAACGGGGGGATAGCGGGAGTGTACAATGAGCAGTTCTTC; cdr3_aa: CASRNGGIAGVYNEQFF
j_call: TRBJ2-7; d_call: -; clone_size: -; v_call: TRBV5-6; cdr3_nt: TGTGCCAGCAGCTTGGGTGGTGGAGGCTACGAGCAGTACTTC; cdr3_aa: CASSLGGGGYEQYF
j_call: TRBJ2-6; d_call: TRBD1; clone_size: -; v_call: TRBV4-1; cdr3_nt: TGCGCCAGCAGCCAAGATCTCGCAGGGGGCGCGCCTGGGGCCAACGTCCTGACTTTC; cdr3_aa: CASSQDLAGGAPGANVLTF
j_call: TRBJ1-5; d_call: -; clone_size: -; v_call: TRBV7-8; cdr3_nt: TGTGCCAGCAGCTCTGGGCAGGGTGGCAATCAGCCCCAGCATTTT; cdr3_aa: CASSSGQGGNQPQHF
j_call: TRBJ1-2; d_call: -; clone_size: -; v_call: TRBV7-9; cdr3_nt: TGTGCCAGCAGCTTAGAACAGGGTGTCTATGGCTACACCTTC; cdr3_aa: CASSLEQGVYGYTF
j_call: TRBJ2-6; d_call: -; clone_size: -; v_call: TRBV7-3; cdr3_nt: TGTGCCAGCAGCGTGCAGGGCCCCCTCCTCTCTGGGGCCAACGTCCTGACTTTC; cdr3_aa: CASSVQGPLLSGANVLTF
j_call: TRBJ2-7; d_call: TRBD1; clone_size: -; v_call: TRBV11-2; cdr3_nt: TGTGCCAGCAGCTTAGGGTGGGCAGGGGGCGCAGGGGAGCAGTACTTC; cdr3_aa: CASSLGWAGGAGEQYF
j_call: TRBJ1-1; d_call: TRBD1; clone_size: -; v_call: TRBV2; cdr3_nt: TGTGCCGGCCTAGGAGGGGGCTCTGAAGCTTTCTTT; cdr3_aa: CAGLGGGSEAFF
j_call: TRBJ2-3; d_call: -; clone_size: -; v_call: TRBV10-3; cdr3_nt: TGTGCCATCAGTGACCGGGGCACAGATACGCAGTATTTT; cdr3_aa: CAISDRGTDTQYF
j_call: TRBJ1-1; d_call: -; clone_size: -; v_call: TRBV29-1; cdr3_nt: TGCAGCGTTGTCGGGGGGGCCCGGGGTACTGAAGCTTTCTTT; cdr3_aa: CSVVGGARGTEAFF
j_call: TRBJ1-1; d_call: -; clone_size: -; v_call: TRBV6-5; cdr3_nt: TGTGCCAGCAGTTACACCGGGGGGGAGGACACTGAAGCTTTCTTT; cdr3_aa: CASSYTGGEDTEAFF
j_call: TRBJ1-4; d_call: -; clone_size: -; v_call: TRBV20-1; cdr3_nt: TGCAGTGCTAGTGGGCAGGGTGCTGAAAAACTGTTTTTT; cdr3_aa: CSASGQGAEKLFF
j_call: TRBJ2-7; d_call: -; clone_size: -; v_call: TRBV27; cdr3_nt: TGTGCCAGCAGTTTATCGAGGTCAATAATACGGGAGCAGTACTTC; cdr3_aa: CASSLSRSIIREQYF